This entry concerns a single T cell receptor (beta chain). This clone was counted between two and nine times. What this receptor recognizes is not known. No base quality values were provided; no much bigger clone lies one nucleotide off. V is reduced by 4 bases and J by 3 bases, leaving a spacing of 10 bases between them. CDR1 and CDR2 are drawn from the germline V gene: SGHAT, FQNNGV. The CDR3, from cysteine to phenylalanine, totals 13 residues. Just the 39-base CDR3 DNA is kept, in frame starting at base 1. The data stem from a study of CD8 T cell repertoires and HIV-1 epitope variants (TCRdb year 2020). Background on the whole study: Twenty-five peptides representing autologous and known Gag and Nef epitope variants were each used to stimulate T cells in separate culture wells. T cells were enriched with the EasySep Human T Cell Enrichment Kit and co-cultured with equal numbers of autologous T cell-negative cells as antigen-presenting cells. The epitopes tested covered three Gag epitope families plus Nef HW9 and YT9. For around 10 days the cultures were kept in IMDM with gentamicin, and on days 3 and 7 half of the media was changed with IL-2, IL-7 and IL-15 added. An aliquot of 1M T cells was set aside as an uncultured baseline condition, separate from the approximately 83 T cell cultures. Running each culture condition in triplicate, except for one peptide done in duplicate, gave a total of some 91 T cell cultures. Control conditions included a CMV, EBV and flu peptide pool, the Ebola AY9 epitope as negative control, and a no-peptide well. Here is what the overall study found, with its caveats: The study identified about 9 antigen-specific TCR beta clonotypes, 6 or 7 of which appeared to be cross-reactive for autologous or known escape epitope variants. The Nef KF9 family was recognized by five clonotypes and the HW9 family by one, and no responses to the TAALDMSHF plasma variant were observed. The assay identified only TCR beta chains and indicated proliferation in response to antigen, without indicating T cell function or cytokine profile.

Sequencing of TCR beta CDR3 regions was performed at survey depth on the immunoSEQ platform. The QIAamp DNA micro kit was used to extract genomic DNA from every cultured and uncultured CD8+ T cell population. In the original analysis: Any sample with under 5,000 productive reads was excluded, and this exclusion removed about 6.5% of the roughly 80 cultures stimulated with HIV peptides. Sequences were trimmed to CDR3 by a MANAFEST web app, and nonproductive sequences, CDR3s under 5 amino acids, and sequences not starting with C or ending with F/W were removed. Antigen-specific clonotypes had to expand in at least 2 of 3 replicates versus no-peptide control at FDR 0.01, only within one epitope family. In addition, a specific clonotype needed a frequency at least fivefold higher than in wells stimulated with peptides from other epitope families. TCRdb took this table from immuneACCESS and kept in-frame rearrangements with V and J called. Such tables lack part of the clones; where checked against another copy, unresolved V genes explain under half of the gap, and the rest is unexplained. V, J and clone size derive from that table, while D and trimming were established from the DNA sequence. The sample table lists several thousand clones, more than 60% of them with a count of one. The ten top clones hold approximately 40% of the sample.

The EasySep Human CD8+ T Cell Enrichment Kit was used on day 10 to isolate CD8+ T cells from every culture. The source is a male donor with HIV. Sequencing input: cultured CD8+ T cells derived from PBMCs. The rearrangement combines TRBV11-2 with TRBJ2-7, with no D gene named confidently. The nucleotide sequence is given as TGTGCCAGCAGCTCCTCGGACGGCTACGAGCAGTACTTC. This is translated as CASSSSDGYEQYF.